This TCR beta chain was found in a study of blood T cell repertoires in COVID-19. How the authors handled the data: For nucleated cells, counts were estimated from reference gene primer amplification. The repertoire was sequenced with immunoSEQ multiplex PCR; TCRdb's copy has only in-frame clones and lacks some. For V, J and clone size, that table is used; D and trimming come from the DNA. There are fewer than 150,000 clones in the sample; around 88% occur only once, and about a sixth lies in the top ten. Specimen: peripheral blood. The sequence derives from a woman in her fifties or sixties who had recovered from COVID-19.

CDR3 DNA: TGTGCCTGGAGTGGGCTTGGCAGGGGGCTCTCTGGAAACACCATATATTTT. This codes for CAWSGLGRGLSGNTIYF. The rearrangement links TRBV30 to TRBJ1-3; 8 nucleotides agree with TRBD1. Germline CDR1 GTSNPN, CDR2 SVGIG (reference sequence). The CDR3 runs 17 residues. The V and J ends lost 1 base and 0 bases, in that order; junction bases with no gene match: 8.